This T cell receptor beta chain was identified during a study of T cell repertoires in cytomegalovirus infection. Findings and limits, study-wide: Cumulated frequencies of public TCR beta families served to identify carriers of CMV plus the relevant HLA.

CDR3 length: 15 amino acids. V was clipped by 6 bases and J by 4 bases; unmatched bases: 11. From germline, CDR1 is MDHEN and CDR2 SYDVKM. This clonotype turned up a few times. Its specificity is unknown. Each CDR3 protein is one row after TCRdb ran MiXCR on the reads. The sample has around 250,000 distinct CDR3 sequences, over 15% seen once; the top ten hold more than 45%. J is TRBJ2-5 and V is TRBV28; 7 bases are shared with TRBD1. The clonotype originates from a human donor in good health (CMV status not recorded). Some clones in this sample may be carry-over from other donors' samples. Sequencing used CD8+ T cells from PBMCs. The CDR3, as DNA: TGTGCCAGCAGCCCCGGGACAGCCTTACTAGAGACCCAGTACTTC. It specifies CASSPGTALLETQYF.